This TCR beta chain was retrieved from a study of shared T cell receptors in the human thymus. The method was immunoSEQ multiplex PCR; TCRdb's version includes in-frame clones alone and lacks a portion of them. The top ten hold around 0.018% of the sample, which has hundreds of thousands of clones, approximately 95% seen once. Germline CDR1 MNHEY, CDR2 SMNVEV (reference sequence). The CDR3 runs 19 residues. Trimming took 6 bases from V and 4 from J; bases not matched to a gene: 12. This TCR was recovered from a human donor. This sequence joins TRBV27 and TRBJ2-2; 15 positions match TRBD2. The sequenced sample consisted of thymocytes. CDR3 sequence (DNA): TGTGCCAGCAGACCACCGGGACTAGCGGGAGGCCGTGGCACCGGGGAGCTGTTTTTT. Protein sequence: CASRPPGLAGGRGTGELFF.